The TCR beta chain described here comes from a study of low-dose radiotherapy and immunotherapy resistance in tumors (dated by TCRdb to the early 2020s). Study-wide context: Patients in Cohort 1 were given 0.5 Gy per fraction every 2 weeks, and the prescribed total PTV dose was 6.5 Gy. Patients in Cohort 2 were given 1 Gy per fraction every two weeks, for a total of 13 Gy across 26 weeks. Nivolumab and ipilimumab were both given intravenously, with nivolumab at a 240 mg flat dose every two weeks and ipilimumab at 1 mg/kg every six weeks. Every two weeks, patients got intravenous cyclophosphamide at 200 mg/m2, given one day ahead of each radiation and immunotherapy administration. Aspirin 300 mg was taken orally once daily by patients for four cycles, starting on cycle 1 day 1. Trial participants were not randomized into treatment groups. Eight patients were included in the translational analysis, namely three from the first dose cohort plus the first five from the second dose cohort.

According to the study, the label for this sample's time point signals: before trial treatment. Donors were enrolled in RACIN, a single-arm phase I dose-escalation trial combining nivolumab, ipilimumab, aspirin, low-dose cyclophosphamide and low-dose radiotherapy. Patients were eligible if they had advanced solid tumors that were TIL-negative. The table lists this clonotype with a count of one. It has no known antigen specificity. Qualities for individual bases were not recorded, and no much larger clone is one base off. One read alone is weak evidence. The CDR3 runs 16 residues from the cysteine to the phenylalanine. The sequence is cut down to CDR3 DNA, 48 bases in frame from base 1. V and J are trimmed by 6 bases and 0 bases, and the gene matches miss 8 bases of the junction. CDR1 is given as MNHNY and CDR2 as SVGAGI, both from the germline V gene (reference sequence). Sequencing was carried out with an Illumina HiSeq 2500. First-strand cDNA was synthesized using Superscript III and a set of TRAV- and TRBV-specific primers, so that both TCRalpha and TCRbeta chains were covered. An approximately 20-cycle PCR with Phusion amplified the TCRs, pairing a constant-region primer with the adapter that was attached to the V primers. The MessageAmp II aRNA Amplification Kit was used to amplify the isolated mRNA, with in vitro transcription run for approximately 15 hours at 37 degrees C. The Dynabeads mRNA DIRECT Purification Kit was used to isolate mRNA for TCR sequencing. A second approximately 25-cycle Phusion PCR added indexed Illumina adapters, and products were purified with AMPure XP beads. Per the source publication's procedure: Custom Perl scripts were used to pool TCR sequences that encoded the same protein, to remove out-of-frame sequences, and to calculate the abundance of each clonotype. The analysis excluded TCR sequences that were supported by just one read. Shannon entropy, Gini index, clonality, richness, and the frequency of TCRs shared between repertoires were included as repertoire metrics. TCRdb handled the public reads itself, with Q25 trimming in fastp and clone calling in MiXCR, and kept productive beta chains. Entries that share a CDR3 protein sequence are merged under the most common genes and DNA. The V and J calls come from TCRdb's annotation, not from the publication. The sample table lists tens of thousands of distinct CDR3 sequences, 15% to 20% of them with a count of one. Jointly, the top ten make up 2.5% to 3.5% of the sample.

The source was PBMCs, collected before treatment. The TCR originated in a male donor with prostate cancer. The rearranged segments are TRBV6-6 and TRBJ2-4; 7 central bases correspond to TRBD2. The nucleotides are TGTGCCAGCAGGGGGCCGGGGAGGGTAGCCAAAAACATTCAGTACTTC. Its protein reads: CASRGPGRVAKNIQYF.